This entry describes one T cell receptor (beta chain). The target antigen is unknown. Between the trimmed V and J ends, which lost 3 bases and 5 bases, there was a span of 10 bases. Germline V gene sequence: CDR1 KGHSH, CDR2 LQKENI. The CDR3 runs to 13 residues. The repertoire was sequenced with immunoSEQ multiplex PCR; TCRdb's copy has only in-frame clones and lacks some. The sample holds under 50,000 clones, 89% seen once. These data originate in a study of graft-versus-host responses after intestinal transplantation. Study-wide background: Transplants were multivisceral, liver-intestinal, or isolated intestinal. For two to four years after anti-thymocyte globulin induction, all recipients took tacrolimus and steroids. The study, taken as a whole, reports: Recipient marrow showed GvH clones, some seen first in ileum or blood. The study associated peak circulating GvH clone levels with early post-transplant HvG declines.

The chain combines TRBV18 with TRBJ1-1; D remains ambiguous. The TCR comes from a human patient who received an intestinal transplant, so some T cells may come from the graft donor. The specimen comprised PBMCs, sampled about 270 days after transplant. The CDR3 DNA reads TGTGCCAGCTCACCGTCTCCGGGTACTGAAGCTTTCTTT. Its protein is CASSPSPGTEAFF.